One and the same sample provided the 23 T cell receptor beta chains below, sequenced in a study of blood T cell repertoires in COVID-19. This table comes from immunoSEQ multiplex PCR, and its TCRdb copy is limited to in-frame clones, with some not included. The sample lists 97,000 or so clones; 70% to 90% were seen once. What was sequenced was peripheral blood. The receptors come from a man aged 35 to 55 with active or convalescent COVID-19.

The CDR3 here is CASSQRPTDTQYF. DNA of the CDR3: TGTGCCAGCAGTCAGCGACCCACAGATACGCAGTATTTT. The chain combines TRBV6-2 or TRBV6-3 with TRBJ2-3, with D hard to call. Looked up from germline, CDR1 is MNHEY and CDR2 is SVGEGT. V gave up 5 bases and J gave up 2 bases, with 8 bases separating them. The CDR3 totals 13 residues.

The chain recombines TRBV7-6 with TRBJ2-2; a possible D gene is TRBD1 (6 bases). The V and J ends lost 7 bases and 2 bases respectively, with 14 bases between them. Per the germline V gene, CDR1 is SGHVS and CDR2 is FNYEAQ. There are 15 residues in the CDR3. CDR3 nucleotide sequence: TGTGCCAGCAACGAGGGGGTGCTCAACACCGGGGAGCTGTTTTTT. Its protein is CASNEGVLNTGELFF.

This chain uses TRBV6-2 or TRBV6-3 with TRBJ1-4, with TRBD1 matching over 7 bases. The V gene's germline CDR1 is MNHEY and CDR2 SVGEGT. This CDR3 comprises 14 residues. V trimming: 5 bases; J trimming: 8 bases; junction bases outside the gene matches: 8. The CDR3 loop is CASSDGTVEEKLFF. The CDR3 DNA follows: TGTGCCAGCAGTGACGGGACAGTGGAAGAAAAACTGTTTTTT.

The chain joins TRBV5-4 to TRBJ2-1; 11 bases map to TRBD1. This CDR3 has 16 amino acids. Germline V CDR1 and CDR2: SGHNT, YYREEE (reference sequence). V dropped 0 bases and J dropped 6; count of bases not matched to a gene: 5. CDR3 bases: TGTGCCAGCAGCTTGGCATCCGGGACAGGGGGCAATGAGCAGTTCTTC. Amino acids: CASSLASGTGGNEQFF.

This clone was counted only a few times. The chain uses TRBV14 and TRBJ2-3; D possibly corresponds to TRBD1 (5 bases). The CDR3 covers 21 residues. The germline V gene encodes CDR1 SGHDN and CDR2 FVKESK. V was trimmed by 0 bases and J by 7 bases, leaving 32 bases between them. The CDR3 DNA reads TGTGCCAGCAGCCAAGATTCCCGGCTTGGGCAAGGAGCAGGGCTAAGAAATACGCAGTATTTT. As protein: CASSQDSRLGQGAGLRNTQYF.

This clone was detected a few times. The CDR3 is CASSYVRTGGNYGYTF. CDR3 nucleotides: TGTGCCAGCAGTTACGTTAGGACAGGGGGCAACTATGGCTACACCTTC. V gene TRBV6-5 combines with J gene TRBJ1-2, with TRBD1 matching over 11 bases. From germline, CDR1 is MNHEY and CDR2 SVGAGI. V was pared by 2 bases and J by 2 bases, with 4 bases of the junction left unmatched. This CDR3 is 16 amino acids long.

This rearrangement joins TRBV7-9 to TRBJ1-1; D call uncertain. CDR1 SEHNR and CDR2 FQNEAQ come from the germline V gene (reference sequence). Trimming took off 2 bases at V and 4 bases at J, with 20 bases between the two ends. The CDR3 sequence is 17 residues long. The CDR3 is CASSLKAGPRSGTEAFF. The CDR3 coding sequence is TGTGCCAGCAGCTTAAAAGCCGGGCCCCGGAGCGGCACTGAAGCTTTCTTT.

This chain connects TRBV2 to TRBJ2-1; tentative D call: TRBD1 (5 bases). CDR1 is SNHLY and CDR2 is FYNNEI in the germline V gene. With 7 bases removed from V and 7 bases from J, the gap between germline ends came to 17 bases. The CDR3 sequence is 14 residues long. The CDR3 sequence: CASTLTETQNEQFF. CDR3 in DNA: TGTGCCAGCACCCTGACAGAGACCCAGAATGAGCAGTTCTTC.

This chain links TRBV9 with TRBJ2-5; maybe TRBD1 (6 bases). V was pared by 0 bases and J by 5 bases, with 17 bases between. The germline gives CDR1 SGDLS, CDR2 YYNGEE. The CDR3 totals 16 residues. As DNA, the CDR3 is TGTGCCAGCAGCGTAGAGGGGGACCCGAAGGGTGAGACCCAGTACTTC. It specifies CASSVEGDPKGETQYF.

The chain employs TRBV12-3 or TRBV12-4 and TRBJ1-4; unclear D gene. V lost 8 bases, J lost 5 bases, and 12 bases lay in between. This CDR3 spans 13 amino acids. The CDR3 sequence: CASSRAGNEKLFF. Written as DNA, the CDR3 is TGTGCCAGCTCCCGGGCGGGCAATGAAAAACTGTTTTTT.

The J gene is TRBJ1-1, the V gene TRBV19; D is perhaps TRBD1 (5 bases). V lost 5 bases and J lost 6, with 16 bases in between. This CDR3 is 14 amino acids long. Germline V gene data show CDR1 as LNHDA and CDR2 as SQIVND (reference sequence). CDR3 region: CASSSRDGAAEAFF. The CDR3 coding sequence is TGTGCCAGTAGTTCCCGAGATGGGGCCGCTGAAGCTTTCTTT.

CDR3 region: CASSLNTGELFF. The CDR3 DNA follows: TGTGCCAGCAGCCTTAACACCGGGGAGCTGTTTTTT. The J gene is TRBJ2-2, the V gene TRBV6-5; D remains unclear. The germline gives CDR1 MNHEY, CDR2 SVGAGI. The CDR3 sequence is 12 residues long. V was pared by 6 bases and J by 2 bases, with 4 bases between.

This clone was recorded only once. V and J are TRBV7-2 and TRBJ2-1; 7 positions match TRBD2. The ends lost 3 bases at V and 16 bases at J; junction bases unmatched: 6. The CDR3 consists of 11 residues. CDR1 is SGHTA, CDR2 FQGNSA, per germline. CDR3 region: CASSFGGSPFF. The CDR3 region has the DNA TGTGCCAGCAGCTTCGGGGGGTCTCCATTCTTC.

This clone has a handful of counts. The chain couples TRBV3-1 (or the pseudogene TRBV3-2) to TRBJ1-6; 8 bases map to TRBD1. Germline trimming cut 0 bases from V and 7 bases from J; bases unmatched to any gene: 8. The CDR3 length is 17 residues. CDR1 and CDR2 (germline): LGHDT, YNNKEL (reference sequence). CDR3 bases: TGTGCCAGCAGCCAAGATCCGGGGAACAGGGGGAATTCACCCCTCCACTTT. Translating it yields CASSQDPGNRGNSPLHF.

J is TRBJ1-6 and V is TRBV12-3 or TRBV12-4, with unresolved D. Trimming shortened V by 6 bases and J by 9 bases, and 12 bases separated the two germline ends. This CDR3 contains 13 residues. This CDR3 is CASRGVEISPLHF. In nucleotides, the CDR3 is TGTGCCAGCAGGGGCGTGGAAATTTCACCCCTCCACTTT.

The chain employs TRBV11-2 and TRBJ1-5; D is perhaps TRBD1 (6 bases). The germline gives CDR1 SGHAT, CDR2 FQNNGV. Trimming took 5 bases from V and 11 from J, leaving 16 bases between them. This CDR3 region has 13 residues. CDR3 sequence: CASSTGQVSSQHF. CDR3 nucleotide sequence: TGTGCCAGCAGCACAGGGCAGGTATCGTCCCAGCATTTT.

The V gene is TRBV4-1, the J gene TRBJ2-5; TRBD2 agrees at 7 bases. CDR3 length: 12 amino acids. Germline V gene sequence: CDR1 MGHRA, CDR2 YSYEKL. The trim removed 1 base at V and 10 bases at J, leaving 3 bases unmatched. The CDR3 here is CASSQGGRGQYF. CDR3 coding DNA: TGCGCCAGCAGCCAAGGTGGGAGGGGCCAGTACTTC.

The chain recombines TRBV6-2 or TRBV6-3 with TRBJ2-7; a possible D gene is TRBD1 (5 bases). The CDR3 contains 16 residues. Germline lookup yields CDR1 MNHEY and CDR2 SVGEGT. The V gene lost 6 bases and the J gene lost 0 bases, with 18 bases spanning the gap. The CDR3 reads CASSLQASGPSYEQYF. Here the CDR3 DNA reads TGTGCCAGCAGCTTACAGGCGTCAGGTCCCTCCTACGAGCAGTACTTC.

The V call is TRBV5-1, the J call TRBJ2-5, with 10 bases matching TRBD2. From germline, CDR1 is SGHRS and CDR2 YFSETQ. CDR3 length equals 16 residues. Unmatched junction bases numbered 11, after V lost 5 bases and J lost 4 bases. CDR3 sequence reads: CASRVLAGEVVETQYF. DNA of the CDR3: TGCGCCAGCAGGGTGCTAGCGGGGGAGGTTGTAGAGACCCAGTACTTC.

The V gene is TRBV20-1, the J gene TRBJ1-2, with D perhaps matching TRBD1 (5 bases). V shed 3 bases and J shed 1 base, with 9 bases lying between them. Germline V lookup: CDR1 DFQATT, CDR2 SNEGSKA (reference sequence). The CDR3 has 13 amino acids. In nucleotides, the CDR3 is TGCAGTGCTAGTGGGGGGGTTAACTATGGCTACACCTTC. Protein product: CSASGGVNYGYTF.

V gene TRBV6-2 or TRBV6-3 combines with J gene TRBJ2-1; 9 bases fit TRBD2. The CDR3 is 16 amino acids. Germline V gene lookup returns CDR1 MNHEY and CDR2 SVGEGT. The ends lost 3 bases at V and 2 bases at J; junction bases unmatched: 5. Here the CDR3 DNA reads TGTGCCAGCAGTTATGTGGGCGGGGGGGCCTACAATGAGCAGTTCTTC. Translated, it gives CASSYVGGGAYNEQFF.

The table lists this clone with a few counts. The V gene is TRBV12-2, the J gene TRBJ2-7; TRBD2, the table's D call, was not compared with the DNA. TRBV12-2 is labeled a pseudogene. The CDR3 contains 13 residues. This CDR3 is CASRLIRGYEQYF. In nucleotides, the CDR3 is TGTGCAAGTCGCTTGATCAGAGGATACGAGCAGTACTTC.

V usage is TRBV10-2 and J usage is TRBJ2-3, with a possible D match to TRBD1 (6 bases). From germline, CDR1 is WSHSY and CDR2 SAAADI. The CDR3 is 14 amino acids. V lost 5 bases to trimming and J lost 5 bases, with 14 bases between them. The DNA of the CDR3 is TGCGCCAGCAGTCAGGGGTGGGGTAGAGATACGCAGTATTTT. It translates to CASSQGWGRDTQYF.